The entry below describes one TCR beta chain. Antigen unknown. This sample stems from a study of molecular identifiers for immune sequencing clone quantification. General study results and limits: Spiked TCR RNA from one Jurkat cell reportedly showed up when mixed among one million naive cells.

Bulk TCR library preparation followed previously described methods with listed TCR primers. In TCRdb, the PCR reads were re-called with MiXCR into one record per CDR3 protein. Counted here are over 70,000 distinct CDR3 sequences, 20% to 30% occurring once; the ten biggest clones make up roughly 0.8%. Sequencing was performed on naive CD8+ T cells from blood, with Jurkat cell RNA spiked in. Sample subset: FACS-sorted CD8+CD4-CCR7+CD45RA+ naive T cells. The receptor was isolated from a human donor in good health. Some libraries in this study had Jurkat cell RNA spiked in.

The CDR3 here is CASSPGVATYEQYF. The CDR3 nucleotides read TGTGCCAGCAGCCCCGGGGTGGCCACCTACGAGCAGTACTTC. This rearrangement joins TRBV6-2 or TRBV6-3 to TRBJ2-7; possible D gene TRBD2, 5 bases. This CDR3 contains 14 residues. CDR1 is MNHEY, CDR2 SVGEGT, per germline. The V and J ends lost 6 bases and 2 bases respectively, with 14 bases between them.